This entry features one T cell receptor beta chain sequence. These data are taken from a study of blood T cell repertoires in COVID-19. This CDR3 is built from 16 residues. Trimming took off 3 bases at V and 5 bases at J, with 18 bases between the two ends. Germline V gene lookup returns CDR1 SEHNR and CDR2 FQNEAQ (reference sequence). Study processing details: Amplified reference gene primers provided the basis for estimating nucleated cell counts. The repertoire was sequenced with immunoSEQ multiplex PCR; TCRdb's copy has only in-frame clones and lacks some. Clone size and the V and J calls come from that table; the DNA yielded D and trimming. The top ten hold about 1.7% of the sample, which has more than 200,000 clones, 84% seen once.

Sequencing used PBMCs or T cells enriched from blood (not recorded which). The V gene is TRBV7-9, the J gene TRBJ2-3; D is uncertain. The TCR was taken from a man aged 55 to 70 who had recovered from COVID-19. This CDR3 reads CASSFSGLLDLDTQYF. Written as DNA, the CDR3 is TGTGCCAGCAGCTTTAGTGGCCTCCTAGACCTAGATACGCAGTATTTT.